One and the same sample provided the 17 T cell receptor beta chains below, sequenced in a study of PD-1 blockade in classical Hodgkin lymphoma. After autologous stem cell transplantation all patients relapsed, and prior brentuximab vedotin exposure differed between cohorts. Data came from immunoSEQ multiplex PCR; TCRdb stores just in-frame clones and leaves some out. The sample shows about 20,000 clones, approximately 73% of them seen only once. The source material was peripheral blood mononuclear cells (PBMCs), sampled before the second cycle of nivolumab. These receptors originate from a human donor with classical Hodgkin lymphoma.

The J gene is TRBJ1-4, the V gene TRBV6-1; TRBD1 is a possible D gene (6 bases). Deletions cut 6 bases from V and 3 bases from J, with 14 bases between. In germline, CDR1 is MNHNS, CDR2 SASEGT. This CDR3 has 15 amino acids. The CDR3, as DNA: TGTGCCAGCAGGGGGGGGCCAGGTGCTAATGAAAAACTGTTTTTT. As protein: CASRGGPGANEKLFF.

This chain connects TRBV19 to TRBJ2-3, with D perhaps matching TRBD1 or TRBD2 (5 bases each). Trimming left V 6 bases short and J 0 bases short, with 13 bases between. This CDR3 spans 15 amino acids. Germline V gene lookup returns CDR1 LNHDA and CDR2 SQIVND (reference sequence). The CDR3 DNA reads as TGTGCCAGTAGGCCCCGGGGCGGGAGCACAGATACGCAGTATTTT. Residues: CASRPRGGSTDTQYF.

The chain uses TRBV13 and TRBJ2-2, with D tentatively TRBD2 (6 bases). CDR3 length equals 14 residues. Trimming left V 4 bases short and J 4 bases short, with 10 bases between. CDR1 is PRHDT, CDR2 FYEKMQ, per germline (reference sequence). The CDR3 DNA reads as TGTGCCAGCAGCTCGGGACTCACCACCGGGGAGCTGTTTTTT. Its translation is CASSSGLTTGELFF.

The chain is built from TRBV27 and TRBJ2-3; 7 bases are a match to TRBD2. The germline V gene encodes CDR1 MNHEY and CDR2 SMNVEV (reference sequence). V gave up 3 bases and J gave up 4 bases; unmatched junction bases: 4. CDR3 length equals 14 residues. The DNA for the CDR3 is TGTGCCAGCAGTTTTTCGGCGGGAGCAGATACGCAGTATTTT. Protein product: CASSFSAGADTQYF.

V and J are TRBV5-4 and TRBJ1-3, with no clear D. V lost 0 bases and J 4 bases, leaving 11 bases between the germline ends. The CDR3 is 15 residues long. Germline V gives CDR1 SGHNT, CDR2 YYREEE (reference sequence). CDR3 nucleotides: TGTGCCAGCAGCTTGGCGGCGGGCCAGGGAAACACCATATATTTT. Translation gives CASSLAAGQGNTIYF.

CDR3 in DNA: TGTGCCAGCATTGGAAACACCATATATTTT. This codes for CASIGNTIYF. The J gene is TRBJ1-3, the V gene TRBV28; D remains unclear. The CDR3 length is 10 residues. Trimming removed 7 bases from V and 3 bases from J, with 1 base in between. Germline CDR1 and CDR2: MDHEN and SYDVKM.

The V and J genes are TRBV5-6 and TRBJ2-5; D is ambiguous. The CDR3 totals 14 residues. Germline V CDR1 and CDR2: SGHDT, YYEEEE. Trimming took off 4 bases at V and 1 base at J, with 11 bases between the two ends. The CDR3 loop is CASSPSRVQETQYF. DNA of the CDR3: TGTGCCAGCAGCCCATCAAGAGTCCAAGAGACCCAGTACTTC. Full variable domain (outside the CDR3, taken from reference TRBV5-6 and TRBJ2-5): DAGVTQSPTHLIKTRGQQVTLRCSPKSGHDTVSWYQQALGQGPQFIFQYYEEEERQRGNFPDRFSGHQFPNYSSELNVNALLLGDSALYLCASSPSRVQETQYFGPGTRLLVL.

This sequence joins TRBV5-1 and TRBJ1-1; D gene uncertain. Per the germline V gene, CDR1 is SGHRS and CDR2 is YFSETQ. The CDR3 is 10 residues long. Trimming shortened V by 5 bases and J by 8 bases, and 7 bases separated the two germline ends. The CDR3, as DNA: TGCGCCAGCAGGGGAGAGGAAGCTTTCTTT. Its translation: CASRGEEAFF.

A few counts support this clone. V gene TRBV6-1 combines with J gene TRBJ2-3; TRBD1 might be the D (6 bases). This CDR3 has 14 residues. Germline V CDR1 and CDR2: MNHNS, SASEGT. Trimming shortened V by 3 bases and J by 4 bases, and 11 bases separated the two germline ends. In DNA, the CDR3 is TGTGCCAGCAGTGATTGGGGGCGGGCAGATACGCAGTATTTT. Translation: CASSDWGRADTQYF.

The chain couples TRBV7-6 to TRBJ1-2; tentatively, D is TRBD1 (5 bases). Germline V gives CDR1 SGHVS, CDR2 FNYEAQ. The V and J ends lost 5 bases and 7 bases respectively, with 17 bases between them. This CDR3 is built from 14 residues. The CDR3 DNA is TGTGCCAGCAGCCCCCTTGTCGGGGGGTCTGGCTACACCTTC. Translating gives CASSPLVGGSGYTF. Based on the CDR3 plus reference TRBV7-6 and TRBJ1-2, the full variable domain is GAGVSQSPRYKVTKRGQDVALRCDPISGHVSLYWYRQALGQGPEFLTYFNYEAQQDKSGLPNDRFSAERPEGSISTLTIQRTEQRDSAMYRCASSPLVGGSGYTFGSGTRLTVV.

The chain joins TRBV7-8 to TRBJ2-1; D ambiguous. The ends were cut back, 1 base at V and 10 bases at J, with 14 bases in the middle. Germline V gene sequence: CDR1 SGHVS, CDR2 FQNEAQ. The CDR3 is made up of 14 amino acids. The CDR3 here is CASSLGAYGTEQFF. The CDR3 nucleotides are TGTGCCAGCAGCTTAGGAGCTTACGGTACCGAGCAGTTCTTC.

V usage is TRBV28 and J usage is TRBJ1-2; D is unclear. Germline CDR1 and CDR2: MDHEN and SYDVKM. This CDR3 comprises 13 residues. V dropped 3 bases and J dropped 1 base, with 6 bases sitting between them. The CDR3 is CASSFGINYGYTF. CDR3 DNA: TGTGCCAGCAGTTTCGGTATTAACTATGGCTACACCTTC.

CDR3 region: CASSKDNQPQHF. In DNA form, the CDR3 reads TGTGCCAGCAGCAAGGACAATCAGCCCCAGCATTTT. The chain uses TRBV6-1 and TRBJ1-5; D is ambiguous. Trimming left V 6 bases short and J 3 bases short, with 6 bases between. The CDR3 has 12 amino acids. CDR1 and CDR2 (germline): MNHNS, SASEGT.

Here the CDR3 reads CASSPSTSGRAYEQYF. DNA for the CDR3: TGTGCCAGCAGTCCGTCCACTAGCGGGAGGGCCTACGAGCAGTACTTC. The chain combines TRBV28 with TRBJ2-7; TRBD2 matches 13 bases. V dropped 5 bases and J dropped 2; count of bases not matched to a gene: 6. The CDR3 is 16 residues long. Germline loops: CDR1 MDHEN, CDR2 SYDVKM.

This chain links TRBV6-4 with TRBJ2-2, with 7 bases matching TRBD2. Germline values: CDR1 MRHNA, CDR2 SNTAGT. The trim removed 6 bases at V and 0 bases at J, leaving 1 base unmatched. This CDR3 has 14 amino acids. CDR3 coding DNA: TGTGCCAGCAGCGGGACTACGAACACCGGGGAGCTGTTTTTT. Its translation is CASSGTTNTGELFF.

CDR3 in amino acids: CASSEFPRSAAKNIQYF. CDR3 nucleotide sequence: TGTGCCAGCAGTGAATTCCCCCGGTCCGCGGCCAAAAACATTCAGTACTTC. The chain combines TRBV2 with TRBJ2-4; D call uncertain. CDR1 and CDR2 (germline): SNHLY, FYNNEI. The CDR3 extends over 17 amino acids. Trimming took 2 bases from V and 1 from J, leaving 15 bases between them.

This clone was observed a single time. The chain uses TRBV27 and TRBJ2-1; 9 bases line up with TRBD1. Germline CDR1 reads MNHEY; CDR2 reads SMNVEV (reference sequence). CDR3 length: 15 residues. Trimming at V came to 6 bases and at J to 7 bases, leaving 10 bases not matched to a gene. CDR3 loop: CASRHPGQGRNEQFF. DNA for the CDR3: TGTGCCAGCAGACACCCGGGACAGGGAAGGAATGAGCAGTTCTTC.